This section outlines one TCR beta chain sequence together with its context. Original analysis: Amplification of reference gene primers provided the estimated nucleated cell counts. Assay used: immunoSEQ multiplex PCR; TCRdb lists only in-frame clones, some missing. The V and J calls and the clone size are those of that table, but D and trimming were determined from the DNA. The profile shows more than 15,000 clones, 80% to 90% of them singletons. This sample was included in a study of blood T cell repertoires in COVID-19. Whole-study context: Samples came from the United States, Italy and Spain, spanning acute and convalescent COVID-19. T cells, B-cell-depleted T cells, or PBMCs provided the cDNA or gDNA that served as material.

Germline V gene lookup returns CDR1 SNHLY and CDR2 FYNNEI. This CDR3 is built from 15 residues. Trimming removed 7 bases at V and 5 bases at J, with 17 bases between. The sequence came from a woman aged 60-75 years with active COVID-19. This chain links TRBV2 with TRBJ2-2, with D tentatively TRBD2 (6 bases). The material sequenced was peripheral blood. The CDR3 loop reads CASTEPGVPTGELFF. CDR3 coding DNA: TGTGCCAGCACCGAACCGGGGGTCCCGACCGGGGAGCTGTTTTTT.